Following are 30 T cell receptor beta chains from one sample sequenced in a study of shared clonotypes between healthy human individuals. TCRdb's table, derived via immunoSEQ multiplex PCR, lists solely in-frame clones and lacks some. This table has under 2.5 million clones, 85% to 95% appearing once. The specimen was naive CD4+ T cells from PBMCs. Indicated subset: CD45RA+ positively selected. These receptors all stem from a man between 18 and 35 years old in good health. Some clones in this sample may be carry-over from other donors' samples.

The chain joins TRBV7-7 to TRBJ2-1, with D unresolved. Trimming shortened V by 1 base and J by 9 bases, and 16 bases separated the two germline ends. The CDR3 has 15 amino acids. Germline CDR1 reads SSHAT; CDR2 reads FNYEAQ (reference sequence). The CDR3 coding sequence is TGTGCCAGCAGCTTAGAGGCCAACCCCTCGGGTGAGCAGTTCTTC. Amino acid sequence: CASSLEANPSGEQFF.

This chain uses TRBV6-1 with TRBJ2-5; TRBD2 agrees at 14 bases. The CDR3 covers 16 residues. The junction had 6 bases not matched to a gene; V was cut back by 4 bases and J by 5 bases. Germline loops: CDR1 MNHNS, CDR2 SASEGT. Here the CDR3 reads CASSGLAGGPWETQYF. As DNA, the CDR3 is TGTGCCAGCAGTGGACTAGCGGGAGGGCCCTGGGAGACCCAGTACTTC.

V is TRBV7-3 and J is TRBJ2-3; weak D call: TRBD1 (6 bases). There are 15 residues in the CDR3. Germline V CDR1 and CDR2: SGHTA, FQGTGA. The germline V and J ends were trimmed by 5 bases and 2 bases, with 14 bases remaining between them. The CDR3 is CASSPWGQVTDTQYF. The CDR3 coding sequence is TGTGCCAGCAGCCCCTGGGGGCAGGTCACAGATACGCAGTATTTT.

This chain connects TRBV6-1 to TRBJ2-2; unclear D gene. CDR3 length: 15 residues. Per germline, CDR1 MNHNS and CDR2 SASEGT. With 8 bases removed from V and 4 bases from J, the gap between germline ends came to 17 bases. Here the CDR3 reads CASGGPERGTGELFF. DNA for the CDR3: TGTGCCAGCGGCGGACCCGAGCGTGGCACCGGGGAGCTGTTTTTT.

V is TRBV7-3 and J is TRBJ2-7, with D uncertain. In germline, CDR1 is SGHTA, CDR2 FQGTGA. This CDR3 is 15 amino acids long. V lost 3 bases, J lost 0 bases, and 12 bases lay in between. CDR3 DNA: TGTGCCAGCAGCTTCCTTGCCGGTCCCTCCTACGAGCAGTACTTC. It codes for CASSFLAGPSYEQYF.

This sequence joins TRBV7-6 and TRBJ1-1; no clear D. Germline V gene data show CDR1 as SGHVS and CDR2 as FNYEAQ. The V end lost 4 bases, the J end lost 6 bases, and 9 bases lay between the germline ends. The CDR3 is 12 amino acids. CDR3 bases: TGTGCCAGCAGCTCCTTAGCGTCTGAAGCTTTCTTT. Its translation: CASSSLASEAFF.

Worth noting for this clone: This same CDR3 is encoded by further DNA sequences in the sample. J is TRBJ2-1 and V is TRBV20-1, with 7 nucleotides matching TRBD1. CDR1 DFQATT and CDR2 SNEGSKA come from the germline V gene (reference sequence). With V trimmed by 5 bases and J by 8 bases, 3 bases remained unmatched. The CDR3 loop spans 11 amino acids. CDR3 protein: CSAGDRDEQFF. The CDR3 DNA follows: TGCAGTGCTGGCGACAGGGATGAGCAGTTCTTC.

The genes are TRBV7-9 and TRBJ2-5; 7 bases are shared with TRBD2. The trim removed 5 bases at V and 2 bases at J, leaving 5 bases unmatched. The CDR3 consists of 14 residues. Germline CDR1 is SEHNR and CDR2 is FQNEAQ (reference sequence). DNA for the CDR3: TGTGCCAGCAGCGCTGGGGGGGGTCAAGAGACCCAGTACTTC. It specifies CASSAGGGQETQYF.

The J gene is TRBJ2-2, the V gene TRBV11-2, with D possibly TRBD2 on 6 matching bases. The germline gives CDR1 SGHAT, CDR2 FQNNGV. V shed 2 bases and J shed 4 bases, with 14 bases lying between them. The CDR3 extends over 16 amino acids. The CDR3 sequence: CASSLLPSESTGELFF. Written as DNA, the CDR3 is TGTGCCAGCAGCTTACTTCCTAGCGAAAGCACCGGGGAGCTGTTTTTT.

The J gene is TRBJ2-1, the V gene TRBV7-2; 11 nucleotides match TRBD2. This CDR3 has 17 residues. The junction had 4 bases not matched to a gene; V was cut back by 3 bases and J by 0 bases. CDR1 and CDR2 from the germline V gene are SGHTA and FQGNSA. The DNA for the CDR3 is TGTGCCAGCAGCTTCTCTACTAGCGGGAGCTCCTACAATGAGCAGTTCTTC. It yields the protein CASSFSTSGSSYNEQFF.

V gene TRBV28 combines with J gene TRBJ2-7; tentative D call: TRBD2 (6 bases). Trimming left V 3 bases short and J 1 base short, with 13 bases between. The CDR3 contains 15 residues. Germline V gene data show CDR1 as MDHEN and CDR2 as SYDVKM. CDR3 sequence (DNA): TGTGCCAGCAGTTTCCGTGGAGGGAGATCCTACGAGCAGTACTTC. Translating gives CASSFRGGRSYEQYF.

V and J are TRBV5-4 and TRBJ1-1; no definite D call. The CDR3 is 14 amino acids. Germline V lookup: CDR1 SGHNT, CDR2 YYREEE (reference sequence). The V end lost 4 bases, the J end lost 1 base, and 11 bases lay between the germline ends. The CDR3 DNA reads TGTGCCAGCAGCGTGGGCTGGGGGAACACTGAAGCTTTCTTT. The encoded protein is CASSVGWGNTEAFF.

The chain employs TRBV4-1 and TRBJ2-1; D may be TRBD2 (5 bases). Trimming removed 0 bases at V and 8 bases at J, with 17 bases between. CDR1 is MGHRA, CDR2 YSYEKL, per germline. The CDR3 length is 16 residues. CDR3 nucleotides: TGCGCCAGCAGCCAAGATACGGGTCTAGCAGTAGATGAGCAGTTCTTC. Its translation: CASSQDTGLAVDEQFF.

This clone was found once. The genes are TRBV18 and TRBJ2-7, with D perhaps matching TRBD1 or TRBD2 (5 bases each). The CDR3 runs 14 residues. Germline V gene sequence: CDR1 KGHSH, CDR2 LQKENI. V was pared by 0 bases and J by 1 base, with 7 bases between. DNA for the CDR3: TGTGCCAGCTCACCACCGGGGGAATCCTACGAGCAGTACTTC. It encodes CASSPPGESYEQYF.

The rearrangement uses TRBV30 and TRBJ1-5; a weak D match, TRBD1 (5 bases). Trimming shortened V by 1 base and J by 5 bases, and 18 bases separated the two germline ends. The CDR3 totals 16 residues. The V gene's germline CDR1 is GTSNPN and CDR2 SVGIG (reference sequence). The CDR3: CAWSGGAGKGHQPQHF. DNA for the CDR3: TGTGCCTGGAGTGGAGGTGCAGGGAAAGGACATCAGCCCCAGCATTTT.

The chain combines TRBV6-4 with TRBJ1-2; 10 nucleotides line up with TRBD1. V lost 5 bases to trimming and J lost 4 bases; unmatched junction nucleotides: 13. Germline loops: CDR1 MRHNA, CDR2 SNTAGT. CDR3 length: 17 residues. Here the CDR3 DNA reads TGTGCCAGCAGTCCTTTTTTGAGGGACAGGGGATTCTATGGCTACACCTTC. It is translated as CASSPFLRDRGFYGYTF.

The CDR3 DNA sequence: TGTGCCAGCAGAGGTTCTAGCACAGATACGCAGTATTTT. Translating gives CASRGSSTDTQYF. The V gene is TRBV7-3, the J gene TRBJ2-3; D call uncertain. Germline V lookup: CDR1 SGHTA, CDR2 FQGTGA. Trimming cost V 6 bases and J 0 bases, with 7 bases left between them. This CDR3 is 13 amino acids long.

The V and J genes are TRBV15 and TRBJ2-4; D remains unclear. Looked up from germline, CDR1 is LNHNV and CDR2 is YYDKDF (reference sequence). The CDR3 loop spans 15 amino acids. The V gene lost 0 bases and the J gene lost 5 bases, with 11 bases spanning the gap. CDR3 amino acids: CATSRDFGAQNIQYF. CDR3 DNA: TGTGCCACCAGCAGAGATTTCGGTGCACAAAACATTCAGTACTTC. The whole variable domain, filled in from reference TRBV15 and TRBJ2-4, reads DAMVIQNPRYQVTQFGKPVTLSCSQTLNHNVMYWYQQKSSQAPKLLFHYYDKDFNNEADTPDNFQSRRPNTSFCFLDIRSPGLGDTAMYLCATSRDFGAQNIQYFGAGTRLSVL.

The V and J genes are TRBV25-1 and TRBJ2-3; D might be TRBD1 (6 bases). This CDR3 spans 13 amino acids. The germline V gene encodes CDR1 MGHDK and CDR2 SYGVNS. The germline V and J ends were trimmed by 6 bases and 3 bases, with 10 bases remaining between them. The CDR3 loop reads CASREQGTDTQYF. The CDR3 DNA reads as TGTGCCAGCAGAGAACAGGGTACAGATACGCAGTATTTT.

V gene TRBV11-3 combines with J gene TRBJ2-2; weak D call: TRBD1 (6 bases). Deletions cut 2 bases from V and 7 bases from J, with 14 bases between. CDR1 and CDR2 (germline): SGHNT, YENEEA. The CDR3 loop spans 15 amino acids. The CDR3 sequence: CASSLLVGGHGELFF. The CDR3 DNA reads as TGTGCCAGCAGCTTATTGGTAGGGGGACACGGGGAGCTGTTTTTT. The entire variable domain, with the rest obtained from reference TRBV11-3 and TRBJ2-2, is as follows: EAGVVQSPRYKIIEKKQPVAFWCNPISGHNTLYWYLQNLGQGPELLIRYENEEAVDDSQLPKDRFSAERLKGVDSTLKIQPAELGDSAVYLCASSLLVGGHGELFFGEGSRLTVL.

This chain uses TRBV5-4 with TRBJ1-1, with D tentatively TRBD1 (6 bases). Looked up from germline, CDR1 is SGHNT and CDR2 is YYREEE (reference sequence). Trimming shortened V by 1 base and J by 1 base, and 8 bases separated the two germline ends. The length of the CDR3 is 14 residues. CDR3 sequence (DNA): TGTGCCAGCAGCTTGCGGGGGCGGAACACTGAAGCTTTCTTT. Protein sequence: CASSLRGRNTEAFF.

The sample holds one count of this clone. The rearrangement joins TRBV30 to TRBJ1-2, with TRBD1 matching 8 bases. This CDR3 is built from 13 residues. V shed 2 bases, J shed 8 bases, and the junction held 7 bases outside the gene matches. Looked up from germline, CDR1 is GTSNPN and CDR2 is SVGIG (reference sequence). CDR3 nucleotide sequence: TGTGCCTGGAGTAGCCAGGGGGCTGGGGGCTACACCTTC. Translation gives CAWSSQGAGGYTF. The full variable domain, its missing parts supplied by reference TRBV30 and TRBJ1-2, is SQTIHQWPATLVQPVGSPLSLECTVEGTSNPNLYWYRQAAGRGLQLLFYSVGIGQISSEVPQNLSASRPQDRQFILSSKKLLLSDSGFYLCAWSSQGAGGYTFGSGTRLTVV.

Details on this clone: Other DNA sequences in this sample translate to the same CDR3. J is TRBJ2-7 and V is TRBV5-1; D not certain. V was pared by 0 bases and J by 2 bases, with 9 bases between. The CDR3 consists of 14 residues. Germline CDR1 reads SGHRS; CDR2 reads YFSETQ. CDR3 loop: CASSLATGAYEQYF. As DNA, the CDR3 is TGCGCCAGCAGCTTGGCCACCGGAGCCTACGAGCAGTACTTC. Full variable domain (rest looked up from reference TRBV5-1 and TRBJ2-7): KAGVTQTPRYLIKTRGQQVTLSCSPISGHRSVSWYQQTPGQGLQFLFEYFSETQRNKGNFPGRFSGRQFSNSRSEMNVSTLELGDSALYLCASSLATGAYEQYFGPGTRLTVT.

The J gene is TRBJ2-7, the V gene TRBV18; 8 bases agree with TRBD1. CDR1 is KGHSH and CDR2 is LQKENI in the germline V gene. V was clipped by 5 bases and J by 6 bases; unmatched bases: 9. This CDR3 comprises 14 residues. The CDR3 nucleotides read TGTGCCAGCTCATTCGGACAGGGTACAGGCGAGCAGTACTTC. The encoded protein is CASSFGQGTGEQYF.

This clone was observed once. This chain uses TRBV6-1 with TRBJ2-3; TRBD2 might be the D (6 bases). Deletions cut 6 bases from V and 6 bases from J, with 16 bases between. The CDR3 loop spans 14 amino acids. CDR1 is MNHNS and CDR2 is SASEGT in the germline V gene. CDR3 region: CASSLGRGTDTQYF. The CDR3 DNA sequence: TGTGCCAGCAGCTTGGGACGGGGGACGGATACGCAGTATTTT.

The gene calls are TRBV18 and TRBJ2-3, with a tentative D call TRBD2 (5 bases). The ends were cut back, 3 bases at V and 7 bases at J, with 14 bases in the middle. CDR3 length: 14 amino acids. Germline assignment: CDR1 KGHSH and CDR2 LQKENI. CDR3 amino acids: CASSPPEGRNTQYF. The CDR3 region has the DNA TGTGCCAGCTCACCCCCCGAGGGCCGGAATACGCAGTATTTT.

This clone was picked up one time. The chain employs TRBV9 and TRBJ2-5; 13 nucleotides match TRBD2. This CDR3 contains 15 residues. Germline V gives CDR1 SGDLS, CDR2 YYNGEE. V shed 4 bases and J 7 bases; nucleotides not matched to a gene: 7. Here the CDR3 reads CASSLTSGRAGTQYF. The DNA for the CDR3 is TGTGCCAGCAGCCTCACTAGCGGGAGGGCGGGGACCCAGTACTTC.

The chain couples TRBV7-2 to TRBJ2-3; 8 bases are shared with TRBD2. J gave up 1 base and V 1 base, and 1 base lay outside the gene matches. The germline CDR1 and CDR2 sequences are SGHTA and FQGNSA. This CDR3 contains 15 residues. In DNA form, the CDR3 reads TGTGCCAGCAGCTTAGAACTAGCGGGCACAGATACGCAGTATTTT. This gives the protein CASSLELAGTDTQYF.

V and J are TRBV5-5 and TRBJ1-5; D is uncertain. Trimming shortened V by 4 bases and J by 2 bases, and 10 bases separated the two germline ends. CDR3 length: 14 residues. Germline V CDR1 and CDR2: SGHKS, YYEKEE (reference sequence). CDR3 sequence: CASSASGGNQPQHF. The CDR3 DNA is TGTGCCAGCAGCGCAAGCGGGGGCAATCAGCCCCAGCATTTT.

The chain is built from TRBV29-1 and TRBJ1-2; tentatively, D is TRBD1 (6 bases). CDR1 is SQVTM and CDR2 is ANQGSEA in the germline V gene. This CDR3 is 13 amino acids long. The V end was cut by 5 bases, the J end by 6 bases, with 16 bases between. The CDR3 sequence: CSVQTARGDGYTF. CDR3 sequence (DNA): TGCAGCGTTCAAACGGCCAGGGGAGATGGCTACACCTTC.